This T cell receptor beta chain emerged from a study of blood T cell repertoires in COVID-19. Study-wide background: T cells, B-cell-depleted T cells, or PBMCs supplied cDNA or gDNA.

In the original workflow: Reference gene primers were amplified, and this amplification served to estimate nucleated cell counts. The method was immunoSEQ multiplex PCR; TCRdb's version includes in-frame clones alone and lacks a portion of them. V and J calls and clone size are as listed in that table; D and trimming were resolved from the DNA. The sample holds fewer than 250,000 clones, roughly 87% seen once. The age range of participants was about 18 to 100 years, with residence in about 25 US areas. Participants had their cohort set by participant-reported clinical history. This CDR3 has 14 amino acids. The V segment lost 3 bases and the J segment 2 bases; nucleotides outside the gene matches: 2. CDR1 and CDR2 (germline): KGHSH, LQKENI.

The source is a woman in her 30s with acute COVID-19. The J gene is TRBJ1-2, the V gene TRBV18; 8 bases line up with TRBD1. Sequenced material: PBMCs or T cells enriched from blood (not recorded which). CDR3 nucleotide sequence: TGTGCCAGCTCACCCCGGGACAGGAACTATGGCTACACCTTC. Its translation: CASSPRDRNYGYTF. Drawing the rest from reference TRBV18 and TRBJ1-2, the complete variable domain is NAGVMQNPRHLVRRRGQEARLRCSPMKGHSHVYWYRQLPEEGLKFMVYLQKENIIDESGMPKERFSAEFPKEGPSILRIQQVVRGDSAAYFCASSPRDRNYGYTFGSGTRLTVV.